The sequence of this TCR beta chain was determined in a study of blood T cell repertoires in COVID-19. Individuals drawn from under 30 US areas were about 18 to 100 years old. Allocation to cohorts depended on clinical history reported by the participants. The germline V gene has CDR1 KGHDR and CDR2 SFDVKD. The CDR3 has 14 amino acids. V lost 7 bases to trimming and J lost 1 base; unmatched junction nucleotides: 3. How the authors handled the data: Researchers report that nucleated cell counts were estimated from reference gene primer amplification. The table came from immunoSEQ multiplex PCR; TCRdb's copy has only in-frame clones and leaves some out. The DNA was the basis for D and trimming; V, J and clone size are from that table. Of almost 500,000 clones detected, 70% to 90% appear once; the ten largest clones hold 6.5% to 8.5%.

The origin of this receptor is a woman aged 60-70 years who had recovered from COVID-19. V is TRBV24-1 and J is TRBJ2-3, with 8 nucleotides matching TRBD2. The specimen was PBMCs or T cells enriched from blood (not recorded which). In DNA form, the CDR3 reads TGTGCCACCAGGCCTAGCGGGCGCACAGATACGCAGTATTTT. Translating gives CATRPSGRTDTQYF.